This is a list of T cell receptor beta chains from one sample in a study of blood T cell repertoires in COVID-19. Clones were sequenced by immunoSEQ multiplex PCR, and TCRdb holds only the in-frame ones, with some missing. The data show nearly 350,000 clones, with almost 90% seen just once and around 7.9% held by the top ten. The sample comprised peripheral blood. These TCRs come from a woman in her 70s with COVID-19, enrolled during active disease. The CDR3 runs from the conserved cysteine through the conserved F or W. The order of the fields is clone size, V gene, J gene, D gene, CDR3 protein, CDR3 DNA. D genes are given only for firm matches. Clone size is shown for a subset of rows, as once, few, many or a class of expanded clone.

size: once; V: TRBV11-3; J: TRBJ2-5; D: TRBD2; CDR3: CASSETSGVETQYF; DNA: TGTGCCAGCAGCGAGACTAGCGGCGTCGAGACCCAGTACTTC
size: .; V: TRBV7-9; J: TRBJ2-2; D: TRBD1; CDR3: CASSSGQGVKFGELFF; DNA: TGTGCCAGCAGCTCGGGACAGGGGGTAAAGTTCGGGGAGCTGTTTTTT
size: .; V: TRBV6-5; J: TRBJ2-2; D: .; CDR3: CASSRRGGTGELFF; DNA: TGTGCCAGCAGTCGGCGGGGTGGGACCGGGGAGCTGTTTTTT
size: .; V: TRBV28; J: TRBJ2-7; D: .; CDR3: CASSLVGLTYEQYF; DNA: TGTGCCAGCAGTTTGGTGGGGCTGACCTACGAGCAGTACTTC
size: once; V: TRBV2; J: TRBJ2-7; D: TRBD2; CDR3: CASRGSGGSYEQYF; DNA: TGTGCCAGCAGGGGTAGCGGGGGGTCCTACGAGCAGTACTTC
size: .; V: TRBV19; J: TRBJ2-5; D: .; CDR3: CASSTWTAAYQETQYF; DNA: TGTGCCAGTAGTACCTGGACAGCGGCCTACCAAGAGACCCAGTACTTC
size: .; V: TRBV30; J: TRBJ1-4; D: .; CDR3: CAWARQNGGPGGEKLFF; DNA: TGTGCCTGGGCCCGCCAGAATGGGGGACCGGGGGGTGAAAAACTGTTTTTT
size: once; V: TRBV5-1; J: TRBJ1-1; D: TRBD1; CDR3: CARGQGRTEAFF; DNA: TGCGCCAGGGGACAGGGAAGGACTGAAGCTTTCTTT
size: .; V: TRBV19; J: TRBJ1-3; D: .; CDR3: CASSAPGVPGNTIYF; DNA: TGTGCCAGTAGTGCTCCAGGGGTTCCTGGAAACACCATATATTTT
size: .; V: TRBV30; J: TRBJ2-7; D: .; CDR3: CAGLQGMHEQYF; DNA: TGTGCCGGACTACAGGGGATGCACGAGCAGTACTTC
size: .; V: TRBV5-1; J: TRBJ2-5; D: TRBD2; CDR3: CASMNLAGEETQYF; DNA: TGCGCCAGCATGAACCTAGCGGGGGAAGAGACCCAGTACTTC
size: .; V: TRBV2; J: TRBJ1-5; D: .; CDR3: CASSPSLSQPQHF; DNA: TGTGCCAGCAGTCCCTCGCTGAGTCAGCCCCAGCATTTT
size: .; V: TRBV5-1; J: TRBJ2-6; D: .; CDR3: CASSSRQVGVSGANVLTF; DNA: TGCGCCAGCAGTTCGCGGCAGGTGGGAGTATCTGGGGCCAACGTCCTGACTTTC
size: .; V: TRBV4-1; J: TRBJ2-5; D: TRBD1; CDR3: CASSQGPGTGNQETQYF; DNA: TGCGCCAGCAGCCAAGGACCCGGGACAGGGAACCAAGAGACCCAGTACTTC
size: .; V: TRBV7-9; J: TRBJ1-2; D: TRBD1; CDR3: CASSPGGQDGYTF; DNA: TGTGCCAGCAGCCCAGGGGGACAGGATGGCTACACCTTC
size: .; V: TRBV5-1; J: TRBJ1-1; D: TRBD1; CDR3: CASSLEGTGAFF; DNA: TGCGCCAGCAGCTTGGAAGGGACAGGGGCTTTCTTT
size: few; V: TRBV10-1; J: TRBJ2-7; D: .; CDR3: CASSDSVLGVVYF; DNA: TGCGCCAGCAGTGATAGCGTCCTCGGGGTAGTGTACTTC
size: .; V: TRBV6-1; J: TRBJ2-1; D: .; CDR3: CASSEDDRSYNEQFF; DNA: TGTGCCAGCAGTGAAGACGACAGGTCCTACAATGAGCAGTTCTTC
size: few; V: TRBV27; J: TRBJ1-1; D: TRBD1; CDR3: CASSSSTGLEAFF; DNA: TGTGCCAGCAGTTCGTCGACAGGGCTTGAAGCTTTCTTT
size: once; V: TRBV7-3; J: TRBJ2-2; D: TRBD2; CDR3: CASSLSGTSGPGELFF; DNA: TGTGCCAGCAGCTTATCCGGGACTAGCGGGCCCGGGGAGCTGTTTTTT
size: .; V: TRBV10-3; J: TRBJ2-5; D: .; CDR3: CAIKGRGGEETQYF; DNA: TGTGCCATCAAGGGTAGAGGGGGAGAAGAGACCCAGTACTTC
size: .; V: TRBV7-8; J: TRBJ2-7; D: TRBD1; CDR3: CASSFEQGTYEQYF; DNA: TGTGCCAGCAGCTTTGAACAGGGGACCTACGAGCAGTACTTC
size: .; V: TRBV5-4; J: TRBJ2-6; D: TRBD2; CDR3: CASMRAGGNSGANVLTF; DNA: TGTGCCAGCATGCGAGCGGGGGGGAACTCTGGGGCCAACGTCCTGACTTTC
size: .; V: TRBV7-2; J: TRBJ2-7; D: TRBD1; CDR3: CASSRRQGATYEQYF; DNA: TGTGCCAGCAGTCGAAGACAGGGGGCTACCTACGAGCAGTACTTC
size: once; V: TRBV5-1; J: TRBJ1-1; D: .; CDR3: CASSPQGNTEAFF; DNA: TGCGCCAGCAGCCCACAGGGTAACACTGAAGCTTTCTTT
size: .; V: TRBV7-2; J: TRBJ2-5; D: TRBD1; CDR3: CASSLRTGGQETQYF; DNA: TGTGCCAGCAGCCTCCGGACAGGGGGCCAAGAGACCCAGTACTTC
size: .; V: TRBV5-8; J: TRBJ2-3; D: .; CDR3: CASSLTGRHQDTQYF; DNA: TGTGCCAGCAGCTTGACTGGGCGCCACCAGGATACGCAGTATTTT
size: .; V: TRBV11-2; J: TRBJ2-5; D: .; CDR3: CASSFVRQGGTQYF; DNA: TGTGCCAGCAGCTTTGTACGGCAGGGGGGAACCCAGTACTTC
size: .; V: TRBV6-6; J: TRBJ2-4; D: TRBD1; CDR3: CASSTGQLIAKNIQYF; DNA: TGTGCCAGCAGTACGGGACAGCTCATAGCCAAAAACATTCAGTACTTC
size: .; V: TRBV19; J: TRBJ2-3; D: .; CDR3: CASSGDWDFTDTQYF; DNA: TGTGCCAGTAGTGGGGACTGGGACTTCACAGATACGCAGTATTTT
size: once; V: TRBV19; J: TRBJ2-2; D: TRBD1; CDR3: CASSTGGTGELFF; DNA: TGTGCCAGTAGTACAGGGGGTACCGGGGAGCTGTTTTTT
size: .; V: TRBV9; J: TRBJ2-3; D: .; CDR3: CASSPNADTQYF; DNA: TGTGCCAGCAGCCCCAATGCAGATACGCAGTATTTT
size: .; V: TRBV7-8; J: TRBJ1-4; D: .; CDR3: CASSLKRGSEKLFF; DNA: TGTGCCAGCAGTTTAAAAAGGGGTTCTGAAAAACTGTTTTTT
size: once; V: TRBV5-1; J: TRBJ1-1; D: TRBD1; CDR3: CASSVTGGVGTEAFF; DNA: TGCGCCAGCAGCGTGACAGGGGGCGTTGGGACTGAAGCTTTCTTT
size: .; V: TRBV6-5; J: TRBJ1-2; D: TRBD1; CDR3: CASSVGTGGGYTF; DNA: TGTGCCAGCAGCGTCGGGACAGGGGGAGGCTACACCTTC
size: .; V: TRBV3-1/TRBV3-2; J: TRBJ2-3; D: TRBD2; CDR3: CASSQNALAGWNTQYF; DNA: TGTGCCAGCAGCCAAAACGCACTAGCGGGGTGGAATACGCAGTATTTT
size: .; V: TRBV2; J: TRBJ1-3; D: .; CDR3: CASSDEGVGNTIYF; DNA: TGTGCCAGCAGTGATGAGGGGGTCGGAAACACCATATATTTT
size: .; V: TRBV6-1; J: TRBJ2-7; D: .; CDR3: CASSEGGRYEQYF; DNA: TGTGCCAGCAGTGAAGGGGGGCGCTACGAGCAGTACTTC
size: .; V: TRBV5-4; J: TRBJ1-6; D: TRBD1; CDR3: CASSLPGTGSASPLHF; DNA: TGTGCCAGCAGCTTGCCCGGGACAGGTTCGGCCTCACCCCTCCACTTT
size: once; V: TRBV27; J: TRBJ2-7; D: .; CDR3: CASSLTGSLLSYEQYF; DNA: TGTGCCAGCAGTTTAACAGGGTCCCTTCTATCCTACGAGCAGTACTTC
size: .; V: TRBV21-1; J: TRBJ1-6; D: .; CDR3: CASSSFRGIVSPLHF; DNA: TGTGCCAGCAGCTCGTTCAGGGGGATCGTTTCACCCCTCCACTTT
size: .; V: TRBV2; J: TRBJ2-7; D: .; CDR3: CASRGLVEQYF; DNA: TGTGCCAGCAGGGGGCTTGTCGAGCAGTACTTC
size: .; V: TRBV27; J: TRBJ1-5; D: .; CDR3: CASSPTGNQPQHF; DNA: TGTGCCAGCAGTCCTACAGGTAATCAGCCCCAGCATTTT
size: .; V: TRBV15; J: TRBJ2-7; D: TRBD2; CDR3: CATSGIAGGSSYEQYF; DNA: TGTGCCACCAGCGGTATAGCGGGGGGGAGCTCCTACGAGCAGTACTTC
size: .; V: TRBV29-1; J: TRBJ1-3; D: .; CDR3: CSVGTGGSGNTIYF; DNA: TGCAGCGTCGGGACGGGAGGCTCTGGAAACACCATATATTTT
size: .; V: TRBV6-5; J: TRBJ2-3; D: TRBD1; CDR3: CASRVRQGADTQYF; DNA: TGTGCCAGCAGGGTGAGACAGGGGGCAGATACGCAGTATTTT
size: many; V: TRBV21-1; J: TRBJ2-7; D: .; CDR3: CASSKGANNEQYF; DNA: TGTGCCAGCAGCAAAGGGGCAAACAACGAGCAGTACTTC